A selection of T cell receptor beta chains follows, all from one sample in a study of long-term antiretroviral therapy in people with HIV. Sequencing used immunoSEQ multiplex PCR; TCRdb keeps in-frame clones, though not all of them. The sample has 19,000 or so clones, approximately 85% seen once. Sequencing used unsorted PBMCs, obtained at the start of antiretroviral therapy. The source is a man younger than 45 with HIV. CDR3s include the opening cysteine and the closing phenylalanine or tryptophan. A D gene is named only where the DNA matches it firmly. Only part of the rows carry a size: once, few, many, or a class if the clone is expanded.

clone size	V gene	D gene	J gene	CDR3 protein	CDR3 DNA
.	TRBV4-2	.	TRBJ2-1	CASSAAGEQFF	TGTGCCAGCAGCGCAGCAGGCGAGCAGTTCTTC
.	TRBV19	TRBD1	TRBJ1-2	CATTPSTGGWGYTF	TGTGCCACCACGCCTTCCACAGGGGGATGGGGCTACACCTTC
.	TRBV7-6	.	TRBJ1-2	CASKTYGYTF	TGTGCCAGCAAGACCTATGGCTACACCTTC
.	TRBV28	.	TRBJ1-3	CASSLIRASGNTIYF	TGTGCCAGCAGTTTAATTCGCGCCTCTGGAAACACCATATATTTT
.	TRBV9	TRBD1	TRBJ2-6	CASSFQTGLLSGANVLTF	TGTGCCAGCAGCTTTCAGACAGGGCTACTCTCTGGGGCCAACGTCCTGACTTTC
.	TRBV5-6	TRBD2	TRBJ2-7	CASSTSGGTYEQYF	TGTGCCAGCAGCACGAGCGGGGGAACTTACGAGCAGTACTTC
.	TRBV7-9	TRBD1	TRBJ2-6	CASSPQGAGANVLTF	TGTGCCAGCAGCCCTCAGGGGGCTGGGGCCAACGTCCTGACTTTC
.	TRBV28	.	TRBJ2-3	CASSGIAQGTDTQYF	TGTGCCAGCAGTGGAATAGCCCAGGGCACAGATACGCAGTATTTT
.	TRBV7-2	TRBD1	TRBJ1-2	CASSLAGQGGDGYTF	TGTGCCAGCAGCTTAGCGGGACAGGGGGGTGATGGCTACACCTTC
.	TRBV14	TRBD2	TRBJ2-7	CASSVLANSYEQYF	TGTGCCAGCAGCGTACTAGCGAACTCCTACGAGCAGTACTTC
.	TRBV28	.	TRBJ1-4	CASSPPGRLNEKLFF	TGTGCCAGCAGTCCGCCGGGACGGCTGAATGAAAAACTGTTTTTT
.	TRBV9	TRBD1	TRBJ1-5	CASSEGQGDQPQHF	TGTGCCAGCAGCGAAGGACAGGGGGATCAGCCCCAGCATTTT
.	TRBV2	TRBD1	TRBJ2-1	CASSGRDSYNEQFF	TGTGCCAGCAGTGGCCGGGACAGTTACAATGAGCAGTTCTTC
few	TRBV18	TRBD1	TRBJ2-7	CASSQGQDYEQYF	TGTGCCAGCTCCCAGGGACAGGACTACGAGCAGTACTTC
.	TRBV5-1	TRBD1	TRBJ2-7	CASSLEPGQGAYEQYF	TGCGCCAGCAGCTTGGAACCGGGACAGGGTGCCTACGAGCAGTACTTC
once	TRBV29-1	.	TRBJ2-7	CSVGITVGEQYF	TGCAGCGTCGGTATTACAGTGGGCGAGCAGTACTTC
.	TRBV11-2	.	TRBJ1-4	CASSLAGGATNEKLFF	TGTGCCAGCAGCTTGGCGGGGGGGGCAACTAATGAAAAACTGTTTTTT